The table lists the clone carrying this T cell receptor beta chain with a few counts. Across about two dozen US areas, participants ranged in age from about 18 to 89 years. What the recovered Cohort 3 donors had was two negative PCRs, clearance, or symptom resolution. These data are taken from a study of blood T cell repertoires in COVID-19. Study overall: Sample material is recorded as cDNA or gDNA derived from T cells, B-cell-depleted T cells, or PBMCs.

The repertoire was sequenced with immunoSEQ multiplex PCR; TCRdb's copy has only in-frame clones and lacks some. The sample has about 410,000 clones, roughly nine tenths seen once. This CDR3 is 15 amino acids long. Looked up from germline, CDR1 is MDHEN and CDR2 is SYDVKM. With 5 bases removed from V and 9 bases from J, the gap between germline ends came to 23 bases. This sequence joins TRBV28 and TRBJ2-7, with D maybe TRBD1 (6 bases). The source is a woman between 25 and 40 years old who had recovered from COVID-19. Sequencing was performed on PBMCs or T cells enriched from blood (not recorded which). The CDR3 reads CASSRTTGGLFGQYF. CDR3 sequence (DNA): TGTGCCAGCAGTCGGACGACAGGTGGCCTTTTCGGGCAGTACTTC.